This record covers a single TCR beta chain. Authors' data handling: Amplification with reference gene primers provided the estimates of nucleated cell counts. Profiled with immunoSEQ multiplex PCR; TCRdb holds only in-frame clones, not every one. V, J and clone size derive from that table, while D and trimming were established from the DNA sequence. The sample comprises roughly 500,000 clones, roughly 89% of which are singletons, and around 0.95% rests with the top ten. This specimen belongs to a study of blood T cell repertoires in COVID-19. For the study at large: Sources were T cells, B-cell-depleted T cells, or PBMCs; the material itself was cDNA or gDNA.

Enrolment of Seattle patients took place during active infection, and they were followed longitudinally. Per the germline V gene, CDR1 is LNHNV and CDR2 is YYDKDF (reference sequence). V was pared by 5 bases and J by 8 bases, with 12 bases of the junction left unmatched. The CDR3 runs 17 residues. This TCR was sampled from a man aged 18 to 35 with COVID-19, enrolled during active disease. The chain combines TRBV15 with TRBJ2-1; 13 nucleotides match TRBD2. The specimen sequenced was peripheral blood. The CDR3 spells CATSWGPGLAGSDEQFF. The CDR3 coding sequence is TGTGCCACCAGCTGGGGTCCGGGACTAGCGGGGTCGGATGAGCAGTTCTTC.